The 17 T cell receptor beta chains in this list originate from one sample, sequenced in a study of vaccination and CD4 T cells after COVID-19. The treatment here: approximately 10-day PBMC culture with coronavirus spike peptide pools or control peptides (ViraFEST assay). Gathering of the CD4+ T cells, from the unexposed donor, took place before the COVID-19 pandemic (2011-2018). Sequenced with the Oncomine TCR Beta short-read assay was DNA taken from cultured CD4+ T cells. TCRdb reanalysed the PCR reads using MiXCR and keeps one entry per CDR3 protein. Counted here are about 7,100 distinct CDR3 sequences, around 50% occurring once; the ten biggest clones make up around two fifths. No antigen has been identified for these receptors. Sequencing was done on a sample of CD4+ T cells from blood, cultured in vitro. The receptors derive from a human donor in good health.

The CDR3 sequence: CASSSTVLWNRPSEQYF. The CDR3 DNA reads as TGTGCCAGTAGCTCAACCGTCCTTTGGAATAGACCCTCCGAGCAGTACTTC. The chain links TRBV19 to TRBJ2-7; D gene uncertain. Deletions cut 6 bases from V and 6 bases from J, with 27 bases between. CDR1 is LNHDA and CDR2 is SQIVND in the germline V gene (reference sequence). The CDR3 totals 17 residues.

The chain recombines TRBV20-1 with TRBJ2-1, with a weak D call TRBD2 (5 bases). The CDR3 runs 18 residues. Trimming cost V 0 bases and J 1 base, with 19 bases left between them. Germline lookup yields CDR1 DFQATT and CDR2 SNEGSKA (reference sequence). The CDR3 nucleotides read TGCAGTGCTAGAGAGTCGGCGGGCCGGGCTCGTTCCTACAATGAGCAGTTCTTC. Amino acid sequence: CSARESAGRARSYNEQFF.

This clonotype was seen a few times. The rearrangement joins TRBV27 to TRBJ2-7; TRBD2 agrees at 9 bases. Trimming at V came to 5 bases and at J to 2 bases, leaving 4 bases not matched to a gene. This CDR3 region has 14 residues. Germline CDR1 is MNHEY and CDR2 is SMNVEV (reference sequence). CDR3 residues: CASSPTSGTYEQYF. For the CDR3, the DNA is TGTGCCAGCAGTCCGACTAGCGGAACCTACGAGCAGTACTTC.

The rearrangement joins TRBV6-1 to TRBJ2-4, with D perhaps matching TRBD2 (5 bases). Trimming shortened V by 4 bases and J by 0 bases, and 13 bases separated the two germline ends. This CDR3 is built from 16 residues. CDR1 is MNHNS, CDR2 SASEGT, per germline. The CDR3 DNA sequence: TGTGCCAGCAGTGTTAGCGCAGCCCTAGCCAAAAACATTCAGTACTTC. This codes for CASSVSAALAKNIQYF.

The chain employs TRBV2 and TRBJ2-7; a possible D gene is TRBD1 (7 bases). V was cut by 10 bases and J by 6 bases, with 19 bases left in between. CDR1 and CDR2 from the germline V gene are SNHLY and FYNNEI. This CDR3 comprises 13 residues. CDR3 sequence reads: CATGGSGVPEQYF. DNA for the CDR3: TGTGCCACAGGGGGGTCGGGAGTTCCCGAGCAGTACTTC.

This chain connects TRBV15 to TRBJ2-7; D is possibly TRBD1 (5 bases). The CDR3 extends over 13 amino acids. V was pared by 8 bases and J by 1 base, with 12 bases between. Looked up from germline, CDR1 is LNHNV and CDR2 is YYDKDF (reference sequence). The CDR3 sequence is CATAKGSSYEQYF. The CDR3 DNA reads as TGTGCCACCGCGAAGGGGTCGTCCTACGAGCAGTACTTC.

The rearrangement joins TRBV20-1 to TRBJ1-5, with TRBD1 matching 10 bases. Per the germline V gene, CDR1 is DFQATT and CDR2 is SNEGSKA (reference sequence). CDR3 size: 15 residues. V was pared by 1 base and J by 7 bases, with 7 bases of the junction left unmatched. DNA of the CDR3: TGCAGTGCTAGAGCGGGACAGGGGAACAACCAGCCCCAGCATTTT. Its translation is CSARAGQGNNQPQHF.

The rearrangement joins TRBV9 to TRBJ1-1, with 7 bases lining up with TRBD1. The CDR3 totals 14 residues. CDR1 is SGDLS, CDR2 YYNGEE, per germline. Trimming cost V 0 bases and J 8 bases; bases outside gene matches: 7. Here the CDR3 DNA reads TGTGCCAGCAGCGTAGCTGGCAGGGGGTCGGAAGCTTTCTTT. This encodes CASSVAGRGSEAFF.

Written as DNA, the CDR3 is TGTGCCAGCAGACCGGACAGGGTGGATGGCTACACCTTC. It yields the protein CASRPDRVDGYTF. The V and J genes are TRBV2 and TRBJ1-2, with 8 bases lining up with TRBD1. This CDR3 contains 13 residues. Per germline, CDR1 SNHLY and CDR2 FYNNEI. V trimming: 6 bases; J trimming: 6 bases; junction bases outside the gene matches: 6.

V usage is TRBV28 and J usage is TRBJ1-1; no firm D call. The CDR3 contains 14 residues. The germline V gene has CDR1 MDHEN and CDR2 SYDVKM. Trimming shortened V by 5 bases and J by 0 bases, and 10 bases separated the two germline ends. The CDR3 DNA is TGTGCCAGCAGTCCCGCCGCCCTGAACACTGAAGCTTTCTTT. It specifies CASSPAALNTEAFF. Full variable domain (outside the CDR3, taken from reference TRBV28 and TRBJ1-1): DVKVTQSSRYLVKRTGEKVFLECVQDMDHENMFWYRQDPGLGLRLIYFSYDVKMKEKGDIPEGYSVSREKKERFSLILESASTNQTSMYLCASSPAALNTEAFFGQGTRLTVV.

The V gene is TRBV15, the J gene TRBJ1-6; weak D call: TRBD1 (5 bases). Germline V lookup: CDR1 LNHNV, CDR2 YYDKDF (reference sequence). The ends were cut back, 4 bases at V and 9 bases at J, with 10 bases in the middle. CDR3 length: 13 residues. In nucleotides, the CDR3 is TGTGCCACCAGCACAGGGCGGAGTTCACCCCTCCACTTT. It specifies CATSTGRSSPLHF.

A few counts support this clonotype. The chain is built from TRBV20-1 and TRBJ1-1; possibly TRBD1 for D (6 bases). Deletions cut 0 bases from V and 6 bases from J, with 11 bases between. Per the germline V gene, CDR1 is DFQATT and CDR2 is SNEGSKA (reference sequence). The CDR3 consists of 13 residues. The CDR3 loop is CSAREGGYSEAFF. The CDR3 DNA reads TGCAGTGCTAGAGAAGGGGGGTACTCTGAAGCTTTCTTT.

The table lists this clonotype with a few counts. The CDR3 spells CATAGGWGQPQHF. CDR3 nucleotide sequence: TGTGCCACGGCGGGGGGCTGGGGTCAGCCCCAGCATTTT. The chain uses TRBV19 and TRBJ1-5, with a tentative D call TRBD1 (6 bases). Germline CDR1 and CDR2: LNHDA and SQIVND (reference sequence). V lost 10 bases and J 6 bases, leaving 16 bases between the germline ends. The CDR3 covers 13 residues.

This clonotype has only a few counts. The chain employs TRBV28 and TRBJ2-7; D remains unclear. With 6 bases removed from V and 1 base from J, the gap between germline ends came to 7 bases. Germline V lookup: CDR1 MDHEN, CDR2 SYDVKM. CDR3 length: 12 residues. The CDR3 nucleotides are TGTGCCAGCAGAGGGCTATCCTACGAGCAGTACTTC. This encodes CASRGLSYEQYF.

This chain uses TRBV5-6 with TRBJ1-1, with D maybe TRBD1 (5 bases). The V gene's germline CDR1 is SGHDT and CDR2 YYEEEE. CDR3 size: 14 residues. The V gene lost 1 base and the J gene lost 13 bases, with 20 bases spanning the gap. The CDR3 protein is CASSLRSTGTRGFF. The CDR3 DNA reads as TGTGCCAGCAGCTTGAGGTCAACTGGGACGAGGGGTTTCTTT.

V is TRBV20-1 and J is TRBJ2-5; D is possibly TRBD2 (5 bases). Germline values: CDR1 DFQATT, CDR2 SNEGSKA (reference sequence). The CDR3 runs to 12 residues. V was pared by 6 bases and J by 5 bases, with 13 bases between. CDR3 coding DNA: TGCAGTGCACCGGCGGGCGGCGAGACCCAGTACTTC. Protein product: CSAPAGGETQYF.

This clonotype was counted between two and nine times. J is TRBJ2-7 and V is TRBV2; D unclear. The V end lost 1 base, the J end lost 6 bases, and 4 bases lay between the germline ends. CDR1 is SNHLY, CDR2 FYNNEI, per germline. The CDR3 is 11 residues long. CDR3 nucleotide sequence: TGTGCCAGCAGTGAAGGGGTCGAGCAGTACTTC. It translates to CASSEGVEQYF.